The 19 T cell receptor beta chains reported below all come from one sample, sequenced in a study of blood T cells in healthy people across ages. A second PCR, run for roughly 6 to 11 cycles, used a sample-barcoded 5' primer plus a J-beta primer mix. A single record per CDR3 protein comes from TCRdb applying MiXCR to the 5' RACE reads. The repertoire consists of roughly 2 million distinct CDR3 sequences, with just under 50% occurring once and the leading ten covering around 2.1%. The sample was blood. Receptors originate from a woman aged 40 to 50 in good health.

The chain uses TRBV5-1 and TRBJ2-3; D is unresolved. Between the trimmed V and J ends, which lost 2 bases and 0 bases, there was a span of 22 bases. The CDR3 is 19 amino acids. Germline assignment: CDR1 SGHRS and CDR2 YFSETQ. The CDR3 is CASSLPNQPHLSSTDTQYF. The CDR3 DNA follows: TGCGCCAGCAGCTTACCTAACCAGCCCCATCTTTCTAGCACAGATACGCAGTATTTT.

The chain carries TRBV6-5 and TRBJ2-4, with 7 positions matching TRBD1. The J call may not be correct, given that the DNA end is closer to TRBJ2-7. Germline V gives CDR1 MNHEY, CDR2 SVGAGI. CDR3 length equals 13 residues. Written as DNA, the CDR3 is TGTGCCAGCAGCTATCCCGGGACAGTCGAGCAGTACTTC. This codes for CASSYPGTVEQYF.

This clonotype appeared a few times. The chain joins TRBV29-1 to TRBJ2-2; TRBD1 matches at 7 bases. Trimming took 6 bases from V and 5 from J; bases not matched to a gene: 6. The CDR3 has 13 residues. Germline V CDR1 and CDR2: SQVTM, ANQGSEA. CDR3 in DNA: TGCAGCGTCCGGGACAGAGAGACCGGGGAGCTGTTTTTT. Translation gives CSVRDRETGELFF.

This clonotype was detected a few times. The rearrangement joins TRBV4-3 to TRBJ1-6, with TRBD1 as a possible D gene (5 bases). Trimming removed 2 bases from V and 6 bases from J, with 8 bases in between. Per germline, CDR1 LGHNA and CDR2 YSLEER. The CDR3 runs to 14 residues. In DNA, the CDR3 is TGCGCCAGCAGCCAACCAGGGACTAATTCACCCCTCCACTTT. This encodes CASSQPGTNSPLHF.

CDR3 sequence (DNA): TGTGCCAGCAGTTACTCTGGGACCTACGGGGCACCCCTCCACTTT. It is translated as CASSYSGTYGAPLHF. The chain is built from TRBV6-5 and TRBJ1-6; the D gene is possibly TRBD1 (5 bases). Trimming cost V 0 bases and J 11 bases, with 14 bases left between them. CDR3 length: 15 residues. Germline CDR1 and CDR2: MNHEY and SVGAGI.

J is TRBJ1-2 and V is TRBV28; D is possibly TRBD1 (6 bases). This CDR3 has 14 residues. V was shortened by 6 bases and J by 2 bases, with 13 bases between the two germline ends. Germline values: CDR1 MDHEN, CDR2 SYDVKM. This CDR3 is CASRGDRRNYGYTF. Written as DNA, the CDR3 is TGTGCCAGCAGGGGTGACAGGCGAAACTATGGCTACACCTTC.

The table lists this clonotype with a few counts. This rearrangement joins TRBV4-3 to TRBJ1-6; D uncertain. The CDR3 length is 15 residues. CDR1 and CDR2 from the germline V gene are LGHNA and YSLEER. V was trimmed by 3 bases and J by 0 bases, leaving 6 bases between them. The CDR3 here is CASSQESSYNSPLHF. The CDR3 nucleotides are TGCGCCAGCAGCCAGGAGAGCTCCTATAATTCACCCCTCCACTTT.

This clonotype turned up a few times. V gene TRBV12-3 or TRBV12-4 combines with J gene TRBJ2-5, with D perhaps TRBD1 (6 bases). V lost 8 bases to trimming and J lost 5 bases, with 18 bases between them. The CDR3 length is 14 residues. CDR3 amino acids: CASLLTGWRETQYF. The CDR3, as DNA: TGTGCCAGCTTACTTACAGGGTGGCGGGAGACCCAGTACTTC.

CDR3 sequence reads: CASSDRSNYGYTF. The CDR3 region has the DNA TGTGCCAGCAGTGACAGGTCTAACTATGGCTACACCTTC. The rearrangement uses TRBV6-1 and TRBJ1-2; no definite D call. The length of the CDR3 is 13 residues. V lost 3 bases and J lost 0, with 5 bases in between. Germline V CDR1 and CDR2: MNHNS, SASEGT.

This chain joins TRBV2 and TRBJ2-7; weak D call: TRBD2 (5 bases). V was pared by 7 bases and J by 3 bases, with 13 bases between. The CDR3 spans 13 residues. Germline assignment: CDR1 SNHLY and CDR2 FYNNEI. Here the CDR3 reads CASNEVAGYEQYF. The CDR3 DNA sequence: TGTGCCAGCAATGAGGTGGCGGGCTACGAGCAGTACTTC.

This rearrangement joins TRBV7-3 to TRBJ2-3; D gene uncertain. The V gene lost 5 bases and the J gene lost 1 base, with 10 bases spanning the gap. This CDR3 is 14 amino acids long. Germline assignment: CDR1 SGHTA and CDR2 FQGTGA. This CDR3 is CASSARAGTDTQYF. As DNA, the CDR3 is TGTGCCAGCAGCGCTCGGGCCGGCACAGATACGCAGTATTTT.

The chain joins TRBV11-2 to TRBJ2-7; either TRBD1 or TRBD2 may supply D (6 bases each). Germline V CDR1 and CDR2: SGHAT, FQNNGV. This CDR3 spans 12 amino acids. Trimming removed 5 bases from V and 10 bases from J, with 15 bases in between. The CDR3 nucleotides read TGTGCCAGCAGCCCCCCCGTGGGGGGCCAGTACTTC. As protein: CASSPPVGGQYF.

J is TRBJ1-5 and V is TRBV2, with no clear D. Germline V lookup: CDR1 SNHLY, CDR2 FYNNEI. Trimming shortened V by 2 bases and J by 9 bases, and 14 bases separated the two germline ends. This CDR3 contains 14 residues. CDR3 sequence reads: CASSEQSVLGPQHF. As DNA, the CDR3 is TGTGCCAGCAGTGAACAGTCCGTTCTAGGGCCCCAGCATTTT.

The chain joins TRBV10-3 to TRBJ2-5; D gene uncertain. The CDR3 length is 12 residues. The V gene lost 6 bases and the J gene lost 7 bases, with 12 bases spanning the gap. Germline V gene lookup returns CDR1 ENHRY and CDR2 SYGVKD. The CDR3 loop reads CAIRQSSGTQYF. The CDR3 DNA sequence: TGTGCCATCAGACAGTCGAGTGGGACCCAGTACTTC.

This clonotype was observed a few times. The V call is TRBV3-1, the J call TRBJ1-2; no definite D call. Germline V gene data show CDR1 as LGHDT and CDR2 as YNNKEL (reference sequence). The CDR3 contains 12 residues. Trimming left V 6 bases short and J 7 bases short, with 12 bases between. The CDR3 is CASRGTGCGYTF. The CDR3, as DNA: TGTGCCAGCAGGGGTACCGGTTGTGGCTACACCTTC. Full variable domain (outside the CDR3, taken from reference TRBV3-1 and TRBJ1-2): DTAVSQTPKYLVTQMGNDKSIKCEQNLGHDTMYWYKQDSKKFLKIMFSYNNKELIINETVPNRFSPKSPDKAHLNLHINSLELGDSAVYFCASRGTGCGYTFGSGTRLTVV.

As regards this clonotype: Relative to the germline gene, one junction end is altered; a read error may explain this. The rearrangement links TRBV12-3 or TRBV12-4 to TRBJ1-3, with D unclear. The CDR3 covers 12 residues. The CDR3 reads CASSFGVNTVYF. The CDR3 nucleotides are TGTGCCAGCAGTTTTGGAGTAAACACCGTATATTTT.

The CDR3 DNA follows: TGTGCCAGCAGTTTCGAGAGGAGAGTGGGTTCACCCCTCCACTTT. Its translation is CASSFERRVGSPLHF. The chain joins TRBV28 to TRBJ1-6, with no clear D. The V end lost 3 bases, the J end lost 9 bases, and 15 bases lay between the germline ends. This CDR3 is 15 amino acids long. Looked up from germline, CDR1 is MDHEN and CDR2 is SYDVKM.

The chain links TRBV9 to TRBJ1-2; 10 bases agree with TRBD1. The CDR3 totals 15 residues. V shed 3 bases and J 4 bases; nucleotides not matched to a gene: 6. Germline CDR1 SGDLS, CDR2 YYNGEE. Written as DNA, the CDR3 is TGTGCCAGCAGCGCCGGGACAGGGGCCTCCTATGGCTACACCTTC. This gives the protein CASSAGTGASYGYTF.

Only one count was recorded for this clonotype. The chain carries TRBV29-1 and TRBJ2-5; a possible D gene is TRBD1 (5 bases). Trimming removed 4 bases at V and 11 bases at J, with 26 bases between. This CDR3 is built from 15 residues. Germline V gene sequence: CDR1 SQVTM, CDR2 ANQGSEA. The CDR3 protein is CSVGEVRAYYNEQYF. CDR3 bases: TGCAGCGTTGGTGAGGTCAGGGCCTACTACAATGAGCAGTACTTC. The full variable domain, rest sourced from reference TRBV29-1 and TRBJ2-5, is SAVISQKPSRDICQRGTSLTIQCQVDSQVTMMFWYRQQPGQSLTLIATANQGSEATYESGFVIDKFPISRPNLTFSTLTVSNMSPEDSSIYLCSVGEVRAYYNEQYFGPGTRLLVL.